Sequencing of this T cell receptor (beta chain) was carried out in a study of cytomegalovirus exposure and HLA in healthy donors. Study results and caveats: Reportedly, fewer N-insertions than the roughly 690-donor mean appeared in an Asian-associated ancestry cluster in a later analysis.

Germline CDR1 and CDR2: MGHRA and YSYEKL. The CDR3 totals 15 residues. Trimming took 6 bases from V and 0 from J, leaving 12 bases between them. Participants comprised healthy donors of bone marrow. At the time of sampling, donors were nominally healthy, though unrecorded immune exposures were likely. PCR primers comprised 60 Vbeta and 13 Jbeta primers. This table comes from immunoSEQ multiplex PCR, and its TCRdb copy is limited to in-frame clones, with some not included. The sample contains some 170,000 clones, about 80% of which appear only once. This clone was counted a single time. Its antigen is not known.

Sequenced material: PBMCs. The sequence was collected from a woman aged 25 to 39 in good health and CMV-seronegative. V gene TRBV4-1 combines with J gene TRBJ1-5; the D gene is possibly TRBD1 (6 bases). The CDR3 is CASSDRQDSNQPQHF. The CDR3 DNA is TGCGCCAGCAGTGATCGACAGGATAGCAATCAGCCCCAGCATTTT.